This TCR beta chain emerged from a study of Ad26.COV2.S vaccination and SARS-CoV-2 variants. V was clipped by 3 bases and J by 3 bases; unmatched bases: 5. This CDR3 is 15 amino acids long. Germline V gene data show CDR1 as SGDLS and CDR2 as YYNGEE. Profiled with immunoSEQ multiplex PCR; TCRdb holds only in-frame clones, not every one. The sample carries 400,000 to 500,000 clones, nearly 90% recorded once. Treatment indicated: roughly 19 received Ad26.COV2.S at low or high dose, single or two shots; 5 received placebo; per-sample allocation not given. Samples analyzed were those drawn on day 63 after the first vaccine or placebo injection.

The sequences come from peripheral blood, collected in a trial of Ad26.COV2.S vaccine versus placebo. This chain connects TRBV9 to TRBJ2-1; 8 bases map to TRBD2. The clonotype comes from a person aged 18-65 years who received the Ad26.COV2.S COVID-19 vaccine or a placebo. The CDR3 DNA reads TGTGCCAGCAGCGGTAGCGGGATGGGCTACAATGAGCAGTTCTTC. Translated: CASSGSGMGYNEQFF.